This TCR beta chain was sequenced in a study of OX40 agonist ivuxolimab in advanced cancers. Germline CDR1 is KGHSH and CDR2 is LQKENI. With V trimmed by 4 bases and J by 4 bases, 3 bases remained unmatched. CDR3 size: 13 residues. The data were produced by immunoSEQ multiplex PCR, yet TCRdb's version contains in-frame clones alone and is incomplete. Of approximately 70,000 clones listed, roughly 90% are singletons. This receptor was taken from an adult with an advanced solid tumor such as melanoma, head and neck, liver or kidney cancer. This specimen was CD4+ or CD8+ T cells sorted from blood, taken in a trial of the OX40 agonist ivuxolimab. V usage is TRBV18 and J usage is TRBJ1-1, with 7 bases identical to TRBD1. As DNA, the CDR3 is TGTGCCAGCTCACGGGACAGCCTCACTGAAGCTTTCTTT. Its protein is CASSRDSLTEAFF.